This record concerns one T cell receptor (beta chain) sequence. What it binds is not known. J lost 5 bases, V lost 4 bases, and 10 bases had no gene match. This CDR3 contains 15 residues. CDR1 MGHRA and CDR2 YSYEKL come from the germline V gene. Sequencing libraries for TCR beta were prepared with iRepertoire HTBI primers and Arm-PCR of CDR3 regions. TCRdb re-analysed the multiplex PCR reads in MiXCR, keeping a single row per CDR3 protein. Seen here are roughly 410,000 distinct CDR3 sequences, 14% to 15% observed once, and the top ten hold approximately 7.8%. The sample comes from a study of regulatory T cells in long-lasting Graves disease. Turning to the study itself: Antithyroid drug use was under 3 months in newly diagnosed Graves' patients.

Study observations and caveats: Patients with persistent disease showed a bias toward TRBV28, TRBJ1-2 and TRBJ2-5.

Time point defined: newly diagnosed GD, antithyroid drugs for less than 3 months. From PBMCs, RNA was extracted and then used to make the TCR library. These data were also reused for a study on T cells in Graves' hyperthyroidism and ophthalmopathy. This second study notes: Ophthalmopathy onset followed model prediction by a median approximately 7 months.

The chain joins TRBV4-1 to TRBJ1-2; TRBD1 aligns across 7 bases. The starting material was peripheral blood mononuclear cells (PBMCs), obtained at new diagnosis, from a patient treated with antithyroid drugs. This TCR came from a woman in her 40s with Graves disease. The CDR3 protein is CASSLDREVKYGYTF. The CDR3 DNA follows: TGCGCCAGCAGCCTAGACAGGGAAGTAAAGTATGGCTACACCTTC.